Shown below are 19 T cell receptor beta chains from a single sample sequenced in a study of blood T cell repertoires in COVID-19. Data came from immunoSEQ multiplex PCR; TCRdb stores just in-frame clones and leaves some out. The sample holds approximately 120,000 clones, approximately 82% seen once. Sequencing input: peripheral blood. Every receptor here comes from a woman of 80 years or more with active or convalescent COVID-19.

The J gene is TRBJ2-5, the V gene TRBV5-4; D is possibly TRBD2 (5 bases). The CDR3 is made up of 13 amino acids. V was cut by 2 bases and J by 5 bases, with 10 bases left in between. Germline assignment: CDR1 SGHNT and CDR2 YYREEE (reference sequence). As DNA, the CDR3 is TGTGCCAGCAGCTTCGGGGTTCGGGAGACCCAGTACTTC. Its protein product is CASSFGVRETQYF.

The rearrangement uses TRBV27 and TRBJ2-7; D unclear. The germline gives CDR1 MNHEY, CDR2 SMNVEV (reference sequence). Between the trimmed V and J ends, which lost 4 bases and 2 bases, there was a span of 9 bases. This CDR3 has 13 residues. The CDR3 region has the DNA TGTGCCAGCAGTTCCACAGAGACCTACGAGCAGTACTTC. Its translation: CASSSTETYEQYF.

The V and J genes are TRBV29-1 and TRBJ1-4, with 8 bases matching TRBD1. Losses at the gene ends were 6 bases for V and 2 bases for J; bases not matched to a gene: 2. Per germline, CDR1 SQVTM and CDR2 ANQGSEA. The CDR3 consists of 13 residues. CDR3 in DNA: TGCAGCGTACGGACAGGGACTAATGAAAAACTGTTTTTT. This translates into CSVRTGTNEKLFF.

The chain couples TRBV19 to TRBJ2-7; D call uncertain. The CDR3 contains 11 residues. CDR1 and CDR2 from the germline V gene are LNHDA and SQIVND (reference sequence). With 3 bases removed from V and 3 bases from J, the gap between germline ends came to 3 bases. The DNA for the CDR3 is TGTGCCAGTAGTATCGGCTACGAGCAGTACTTC. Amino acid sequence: CASSIGYEQYF.

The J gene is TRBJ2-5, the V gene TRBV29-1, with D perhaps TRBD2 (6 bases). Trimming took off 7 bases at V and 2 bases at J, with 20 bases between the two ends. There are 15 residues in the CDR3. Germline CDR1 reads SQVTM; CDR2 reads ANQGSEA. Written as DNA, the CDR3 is TGCAGCGCGACACCCCATCTAGCGCTTCAAGAGACCCAGTACTTC. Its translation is CSATPHLALQETQYF.

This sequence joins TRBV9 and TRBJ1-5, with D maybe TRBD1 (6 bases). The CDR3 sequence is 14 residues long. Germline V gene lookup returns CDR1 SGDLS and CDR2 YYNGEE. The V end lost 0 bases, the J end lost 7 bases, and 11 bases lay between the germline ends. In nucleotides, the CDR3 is TGTGCCAGCAGCGTAGTGGGGGCTCAGCAGCCCCAGCATTTT. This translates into CASSVVGAQQPQHF.

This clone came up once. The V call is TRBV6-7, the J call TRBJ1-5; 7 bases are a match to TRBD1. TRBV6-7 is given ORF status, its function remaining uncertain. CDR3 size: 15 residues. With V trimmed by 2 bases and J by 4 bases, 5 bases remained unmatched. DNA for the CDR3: TGTGCCAGCAGTTACCACCGGGACAGTAATCAGCCCCAGCATTTT. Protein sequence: CASSYHRDSNQPQHF.

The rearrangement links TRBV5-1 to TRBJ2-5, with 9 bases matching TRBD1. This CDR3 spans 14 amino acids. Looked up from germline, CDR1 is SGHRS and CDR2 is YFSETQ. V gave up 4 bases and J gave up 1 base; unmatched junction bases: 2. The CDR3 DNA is TGCGCCAGCAGCCCGGACAGGGGCCAAGAGACCCAGTACTTC. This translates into CASSPDRGQETQYF.

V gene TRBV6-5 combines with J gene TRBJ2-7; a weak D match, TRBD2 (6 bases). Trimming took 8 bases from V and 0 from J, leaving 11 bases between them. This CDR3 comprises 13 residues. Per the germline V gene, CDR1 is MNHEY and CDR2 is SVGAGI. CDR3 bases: TGTGCCAGCGTCGGGGGAGGCTCCTACGAGCAGTACTTC. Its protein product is CASVGGGSYEQYF.

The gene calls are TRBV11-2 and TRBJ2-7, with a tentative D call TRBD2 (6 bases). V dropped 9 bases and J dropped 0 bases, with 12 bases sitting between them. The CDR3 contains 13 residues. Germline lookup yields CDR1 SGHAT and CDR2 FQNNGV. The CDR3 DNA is TGTGCCAGTCGGGGACTCAGCTCCTACGAGCAGTACTTC. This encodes CASRGLSSYEQYF.

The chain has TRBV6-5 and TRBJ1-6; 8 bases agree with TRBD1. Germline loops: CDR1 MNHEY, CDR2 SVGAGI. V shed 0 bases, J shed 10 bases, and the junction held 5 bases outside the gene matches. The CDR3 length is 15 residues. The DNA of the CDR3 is TGTGCCAGCAGTTACTCGGACAGGGTGTCCTCACCCCTCCACTTT. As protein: CASSYSDRVSSPLHF.

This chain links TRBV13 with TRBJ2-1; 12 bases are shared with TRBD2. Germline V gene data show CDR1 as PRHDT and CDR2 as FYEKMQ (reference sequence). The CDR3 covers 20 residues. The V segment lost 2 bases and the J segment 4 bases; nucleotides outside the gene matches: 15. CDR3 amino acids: CASSLIPSPKGLAGYNEQFF. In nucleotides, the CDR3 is TGTGCCAGCAGCTTAATCCCCTCCCCTAAAGGACTAGCGGGGTACAATGAGCAGTTCTTC.

The CDR3 is CASRPGGAVEQYF. Written as DNA, the CDR3 is TGTGCCAGCAGGCCCGGAGGGGCTGTCGAGCAGTACTTC. The gene calls are TRBV6-6 and TRBJ2-7, with a weak D call TRBD2 (6 bases). The V end was cut by 6 bases, the J end by 6 bases, with 15 bases between. CDR3 size: 13 residues. Germline V gives CDR1 MNHNY, CDR2 SVGAGI (reference sequence).

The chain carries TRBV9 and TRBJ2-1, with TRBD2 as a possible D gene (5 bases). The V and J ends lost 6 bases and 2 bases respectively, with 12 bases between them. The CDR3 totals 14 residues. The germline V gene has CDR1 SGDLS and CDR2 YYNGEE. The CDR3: CASKRDETYNEQFF. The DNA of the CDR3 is TGTGCCAGCAAACGGGATGAGACCTACAATGAGCAGTTCTTC.

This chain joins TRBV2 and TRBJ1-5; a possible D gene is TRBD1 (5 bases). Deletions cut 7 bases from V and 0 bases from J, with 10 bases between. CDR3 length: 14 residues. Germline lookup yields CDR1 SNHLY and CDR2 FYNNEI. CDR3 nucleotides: TGTGCCAGCACCGACACAGGTAGCAATCAGCCCCAGCATTTT. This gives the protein CASTDTGSNQPQHF.

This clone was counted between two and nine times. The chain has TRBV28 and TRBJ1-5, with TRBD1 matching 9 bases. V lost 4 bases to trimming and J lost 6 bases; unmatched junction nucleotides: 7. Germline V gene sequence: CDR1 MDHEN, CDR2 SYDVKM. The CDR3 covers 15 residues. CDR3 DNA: TGTGCCAGCAGTTGGGGGACAGGGAAAAGTCAGCCCCAGCATTTT. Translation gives CASSWGTGKSQPQHF. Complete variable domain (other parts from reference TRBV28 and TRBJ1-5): DVKVTQSSRYLVKRTGEKVFLECVQDMDHENMFWYRQDPGLGLRLIYFSYDVKMKEKGDIPEGYSVSREKKERFSLILESASTNQTSMYLCASSWGTGKSQPQHFGDGTRLSIL.

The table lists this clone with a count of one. The DNA for the CDR3 is TGTGCCAGCGGAGAAGGGACTAGCGGGGTGGAGCAGTTCTTC. Protein sequence: CASGEGTSGVEQFF. This sequence joins TRBV7-9 and TRBJ2-1; 13 nucleotides match TRBD2. The junction had 8 bases not matched to a gene; V was cut back by 8 bases and J by 10 bases. This CDR3 is built from 14 residues. The germline gives CDR1 SEHNR, CDR2 FQNEAQ (reference sequence).

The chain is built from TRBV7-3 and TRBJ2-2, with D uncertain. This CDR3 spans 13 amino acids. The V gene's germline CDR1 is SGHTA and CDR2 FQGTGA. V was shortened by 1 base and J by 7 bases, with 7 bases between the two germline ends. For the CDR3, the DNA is TGTGCCAGCAGCTTAAACTCGGGCGGGGAGCTGTTTTTT. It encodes CASSLNSGGELFF.

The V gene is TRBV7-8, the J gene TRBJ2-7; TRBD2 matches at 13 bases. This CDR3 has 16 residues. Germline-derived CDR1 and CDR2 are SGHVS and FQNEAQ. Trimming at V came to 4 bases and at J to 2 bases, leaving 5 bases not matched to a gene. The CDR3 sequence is CASSSILAGGTYEQYF. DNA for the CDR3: TGTGCCAGCAGCTCGATACTAGCGGGAGGGACCTACGAGCAGTACTTC.